One T cell receptor (beta chain) is described in this entry. No cognate antigen has been identified for it. From each donor, an approximately 2.7 ml peripheral blood sample was collected into PAXgene tubes and kept at -80 degrees C. Total RNA was isolated from whole blood with the PAXgene blood miRNA kit on an automated QIAcube, without T cell sorting. Peripheral blood from monozygotic twin pairs who were concordant or discordant for inflammatory bowel disease underwent deep TCRalpha and TCRbeta repertoire profiling using unique molecular barcoding. Smoking habits were recorded for all twin pairs, and individuals were classified as current, former or never smokers. The sample comes from a study of monozygotic twins with inflammatory bowel disease (dated by TCRdb to between 2019 and 2020). Notes on the research overall: The full study comprised 28 monozygotic twin pairs: nine German pairs (four IBD-concordant, five IBD-discordant) and 19 IBD-discordant Danish pairs. Within discordant pairs, disease-associated traits were sought mainly by comparing IBD patients with their genetically identical healthy co-twins. Each individual had, on average, about 151 000 unique TCRalpha sequences and 181 000 unique TCRbeta sequences available for analysis. Broad study findings and their caveats: No single strong signal or clonotype linked to IBD turned up in the results, so the idea that one exists was not supported. Repertoire similarity did not differ between concordant and discordant twins, possibly due to limited statistical power. A decrease in TCRbeta repertoire diversity, as measured by inverse Simpson index, was observed in IBD patients compared with their healthy co-twins. The analysis was unable to tell different T cell subtypes apart. Fewer clonotypes were shared with other individuals by IBD patients than by healthy twins, most markedly in patients showing signs of disease activity. Because patients received different immunosuppressive treatments, the repertoires may have picked up extra background noise and variability between individuals.

The method was 5' RACE. For each TCR library, 3,000 to 4,000 ng of total RNA was used. For each sample, cDNA was synthesized in eight separate reactions using SMARTScribe reverse transcriptase. During cDNA synthesis, unique molecular identifiers containing a 6-nucleotide sample barcode were introduced by template switching. Amplification of TCRalpha and TCRbeta cDNA involved two nested PCRs of approximately 17 and 9 cycles, and each PCR was followed by bead purification. Before amplification, the cDNA was treated with uracil DNA-glycosylase and purified using the QIAquick PCR purification kit. In the second PCR, Illumina TruSeq-compatible adapters and sample-specific barcodes were added. TapeStation and Qubit were used to check library quality and concentration, and around 4.7 ng of each library was pooled. The pooled libraries were sequenced with 2 x 100 bp reads and custom sequencing primers on an Illumina HiSeq2500 single-index Rapid Run. The paper's processing steps were these. MiGEC version 1.2.6 was used for UMI-based consensus assembly, which corrected PCR and sequencing errors. V(D)J alignment, clonotype assembly and CDR3 extraction were performed with MiXCR version 2.1.1. To normalise gene usage, clonotype sharing and MAIT/NKT TCR abundance, the top 1000, 10 000 and 20 000 clonotypes in each sample were analysed. After downsampling to 27 000 UMIs, diversity was calculated as the inverse Simpson index using the vegan R package. Paired Mann-Whitney U tests were applied to discordant twin pairs, and Benjamini-Hochberg correction was used for multiple testing. Reads reprocessed by TCRdb are summarized as one entry per CDR3 protein sequence, and DNA is absent. The V and J calls were determined by TCRdb, not by the authors. The sample table gives approximately 160,000 distinct CDR3 sequences. Of the sample, 7.4% is held by the ten largest clones.

From cysteine to phenylalanine, the CDR3 is 15 amino acids long. This entry has no DNA. The sequenced sample consisted of blood. The sequence derives from a human donor with ulcerative colitis or Crohn's disease, or a healthy co-twin of an affected twin (not recorded which). The chain uses TRBV12-3 or TRBV12-4 and TRBJ1-2; as DNA is missing, the TRBD1 call by TCRdb cannot be tested. The CDR3 loop reads CASTTSSGGRYGYTF.